The 9 T cell receptor beta chains listed next were all sequenced from one sample in a study of CD8 T cells in Susac syndrome. RNA amounts of about 0.5 to 1 ug underwent reverse transcription with random hexamers. One entry per CDR3 protein, called by TCRdb with MiXCR from the immunoSEQ multiplex PCR reads. The sample yields 300,000 to 350,000 distinct CDR3 sequences, 90% to 95% seen once. The specimen was CD4+ T cells from PBMCs. The receptors come from a human donor with multiple sclerosis.

The CDR3 DNA sequence: TGCAGTGCTAGGCCCTCATTGGGTGGACATGGCTACACCTTC. Protein product: CSARPSLGGHGYTF. The V gene is TRBV20-1, the J gene TRBJ1-2; D remains unclear. Germline V gene sequence: CDR1 DFQATT, CDR2 SNEGSKA (reference sequence). The CDR3 loop spans 14 amino acids. V gave up 3 bases and J gave up 6 bases, with 17 bases separating them.

The genes are TRBV12-3 or TRBV12-4 and TRBJ2-7; D possibly matches TRBD1 or TRBD2 (5 bases each). The CDR3 runs to 13 residues. V was cut by 6 bases and J by 4 bases, with 13 bases left in between. The CDR3, as DNA: TGTGCCAGCAGCAAAGGGGACCAGTACGAGCAGTACTTC. Its protein product is CASSKGDQYEQYF.

This clonotype was picked up one time. The chain links TRBV11-2 to TRBJ2-3; 7 nucleotides align to TRBD1. Germline trimming cut 5 bases from V and 6 bases from J; bases unmatched to any gene: 8. Germline V gene lookup returns CDR1 SGHAT and CDR2 FQNNGV. The CDR3 is 14 residues long. The CDR3 nucleotides read TGTGCCAGCAGCAGGGGGCTAGGTTGGGATACGCAGTATTTT. Protein sequence: CASSRGLGWDTQYF. The variable domain in full, with the rest retrieved from reference TRBV11-2 and TRBJ2-3, is EAGVAQSPRYKIIEKRQSVAFWCNPISGHATLYWYQQILGQGPKLLIQFQNNGVVDDSQLPKDRFSAERLKGVDSTLKIQPAKLEDSAVYLCASSRGLGWDTQYFGPGTRLTVL.

The chain joins TRBV6-6 to TRBJ2-1, with D possibly being TRBD1 or TRBD2 (5 bases each). CDR3 length: 14 residues. Germline V gives CDR1 MNHNY, CDR2 SVGAGI (reference sequence). V lost 8 bases to trimming and J lost 2 bases, with 13 bases between them. Here the CDR3 DNA reads TGTGCCAGCGGGACCTCCGGGCCCTACAATGAGCAGTTCTTC. It codes for CASGTSGPYNEQFF.

The chain links TRBV29-1 to TRBJ2-7; possibly TRBD1 for D (5 bases). CDR3 length: 12 residues. The germline V and J ends were trimmed by 7 bases and 4 bases, with 14 bases remaining between them. CDR1 is SQVTM and CDR2 is ANQGSEA in the germline V gene. The CDR3 nucleotides are TGCAGCGGATCCACCGACAGTTACGAGCAGTACTTC. Translated: CSGSTDSYEQYF.

The chain recombines TRBV27 with TRBJ2-5; 10 bases fit TRBD2. The J segment lost 7 bases and the V segment lost 5 bases, leaving 13 bases of the junction unmatched. The CDR3 is 16 amino acids. From germline, CDR1 is MNHEY and CDR2 SMNVEV (reference sequence). This chain's CDR3 is CASSSWASGSRVTQYF. CDR3 in DNA: TGTGCCAGCAGTAGCTGGGCTAGCGGGAGCAGGGTGACCCAGTACTTC.

The CDR3 region has the DNA TGCAGTGCTAGGTCCACTAGCGGGAGCTCCCAAAACTACGAGCAGTACTTC. Translating gives CSARSTSGSSQNYEQYF. The chain couples TRBV20-1 to TRBJ2-7, with 11 bases aligning to TRBD2. V gave up 3 bases and J gave up 3 bases; unmatched junction bases: 13. CDR1 DFQATT and CDR2 SNEGSKA come from the germline V gene (reference sequence). The CDR3 consists of 17 residues.

V usage is TRBV29-1 and J usage is TRBJ1-1, with a weak D call TRBD1 (5 bases). V was trimmed by 4 bases and J by 1 base, leaving 7 bases between them. This CDR3 has 12 residues. Germline V gene data show CDR1 as SQVTM and CDR2 as ANQGSEA. This chain's CDR3 is CSVAQGNTEAFF. The CDR3 DNA reads TGCAGCGTTGCTCAGGGGAACACTGAAGCTTTCTTT.

This chain joins TRBV11-2 and TRBJ2-7; D gene unclear. Germline assignment: CDR1 SGHAT and CDR2 FQNNGV. CDR3 length equals 19 residues. V was pared by 1 base and J by 2 bases, with 24 bases between. The CDR3, as DNA: TGTGCCAGCAGCTTAGCTGGCAGCTATTACCTTACCCGAACCTACGAGCAGTACTTC. Protein product: CASSLAGSYYLTRTYEQYF.